Described below is a single T cell receptor (beta chain) sequence and its context. What it binds is not known. The CDR3 loop spans 15 amino acids. Germline V gene lookup returns CDR1 MNHEY and CDR2 SMNVEV (reference sequence). V lost 6 bases and J lost 4, with 15 bases in between. This entry comes from a study of cytomegalovirus exposure and HLA in healthy donors. The study, taken as a whole, reports: The study labeled fewer than 200 TCR beta chains cytomegalovirus-associated. With high specificity and sensitivity, the classifier reportedly diagnosed cytomegalovirus status. Presence/absence analyses supposed approximately even sequencing depth among donors.

Vbeta (60) and Jbeta (13) primers were used in the PCR. Generated by immunoSEQ multiplex PCR, the TCRdb table keeps only in-frame clones and is missing some. This table holds 200,000 or so clones, roughly 80% found once. This TCR derives from a male donor in good health and CMV-seronegative. Sequenced material: PBMCs. The chain is built from TRBV27 and TRBJ1-4, with D possibly matching TRBD1 (6 bases). The CDR3 nucleotides read TGTGCCAGCAGACCCTTACAGGGACATAATGAAAAACTGTTTTTT. Its protein is CASRPLQGHNEKLFF.